One sample yielded the 29 T cell receptor beta chains listed below, sequenced in a study of graft-versus-host responses after intestinal transplantation. The protocol was immunoSEQ multiplex PCR, while the TCRdb copy is restricted to in-frame clones and leaves out a portion. Of 35,000 to 45,000 clones listed, around 96% are singletons. Their antigens are not known. The sequencing here drew on unstimulated CD8+ T cells sorted from spleen or lymph node cells, taken before transplant. Receptors originate from a human donor who was the organ donor for an intestinal transplant.

CDR3 bases: TGTGCCACCAGCAGTTCGTTGACCCTCAATCAGCCCCAGCATTTT. Protein sequence: CATSSSLTLNQPQHF. The chain carries TRBV15 and TRBJ1-5; D ambiguous. Germline assignment: CDR1 LNHNV and CDR2 YYDKDF (reference sequence). V was cut by 3 bases and J by 3 bases, with 12 bases left in between. There are 15 residues in the CDR3.

This chain links TRBV9 with TRBJ2-5; 8 bases are a match to TRBD2. Germline lookup yields CDR1 SGDLS and CDR2 YYNGEE. The CDR3 has 17 amino acids. V trimming: 0 bases; J trimming: 1 base; junction bases outside the gene matches: 8. CDR3 protein: CASSVGLAGIPQETQYF. The CDR3 nucleotides read TGTGCCAGCAGCGTAGGTCTAGCGGGTATCCCCCAAGAGACCCAGTACTTC.

The chain links TRBV13 to TRBJ2-1, with no clear D. The length of the CDR3 is 12 residues. Germline CDR1 and CDR2: PRHDT and FYEKMQ (reference sequence). The V and J ends lost 2 bases and 4 bases respectively, with 3 bases between them. CDR3 amino acids: CASSLTYNEQFF. In DNA form, the CDR3 reads TGTGCCAGCAGCTTAACATACAATGAGCAGTTCTTC.

The J gene is TRBJ2-1, the V gene TRBV9; 8 positions agree with TRBD1. Germline lookup yields CDR1 SGDLS and CDR2 YYNGEE. The CDR3 extends over 15 amino acids. Unmatched junction bases numbered 4, after V lost 3 bases and J lost 2 bases. This chain's CDR3 is CASSADRDPYNEQFF. The CDR3, as DNA: TGTGCCAGCAGCGCGGACAGGGACCCCTACAATGAGCAGTTCTTC.

The chain uses TRBV7-9 and TRBJ1-5; D gene uncertain. CDR1 and CDR2 (germline): SEHNR, FQNEAQ (reference sequence). Trimming took off 0 bases at V and 7 bases at J, with 7 bases between the two ends. The CDR3 runs 13 residues. The CDR3 sequence: CASSLAPGQPQHF. In DNA form, the CDR3 reads TGTGCCAGCAGCTTAGCCCCTGGGCAGCCCCAGCATTTT.

This clone was detected a few times. The chain links TRBV10-3 to TRBJ2-7, with D possibly TRBD1 on 5 matching bases. The ends were cut back, 2 bases at V and 3 bases at J, with 8 bases in the middle. This CDR3 is 13 amino acids long. Per the germline V gene, CDR1 is ENHRY and CDR2 is SYGVKD. As DNA, the CDR3 is TGTGCCATCAGTGAGGAGACAGTCTACGAGCAGTACTTC. Its protein product is CAISEETVYEQYF.

This chain joins TRBV7-9 and TRBJ1-2, with 9 bases lining up with TRBD1. Germline V gene data show CDR1 as SEHNR and CDR2 as FQNEAQ (reference sequence). There are 14 residues in the CDR3. V shed 5 bases, J shed 3 bases, and the junction held 4 bases outside the gene matches. CDR3 nucleotides: TGTGCCAGCAGCACACAGGGGGCAGACTATGGCTACACCTTC. It yields the protein CASSTQGADYGYTF.

The gene calls are TRBV4-3 and TRBJ1-2; TRBD1 matches 7 bases. V gave up 3 bases and J gave up 8 bases; unmatched junction bases: 9. Germline CDR1 LGHNA, CDR2 YSLEER. The CDR3 totals 14 residues. The CDR3 spells CASSHAQGSGGYTF. As DNA, the CDR3 is TGCGCCAGCAGCCATGCACAGGGGTCCGGAGGCTACACCTTC.

The V and J genes are TRBV7-2 and TRBJ1-5; D gene uncertain. V lost 3 bases, J lost 0 bases, and 9 bases lay in between. CDR1 and CDR2 from the germline V gene are SGHTA and FQGNSA. The CDR3 loop spans 15 amino acids. CDR3 nucleotide sequence: TGTGCCAGCAGCTTTGGTTTAAGTAGCAATCAGCCCCAGCATTTT. Encoded protein: CASSFGLSSNQPQHF.

This chain connects TRBV28 to TRBJ2-7; D not certain. This CDR3 spans 16 amino acids. V was shortened by 2 bases and J by 1 base, with 15 bases between the two germline ends. Germline V gene sequence: CDR1 MDHEN, CDR2 SYDVKM. Here the CDR3 DNA reads TGTGCCAGCAGTTTAGGGTTTGGTCAGGAGTCCTACGAGCAGTACTTC. This sequence encodes CASSLGFGQESYEQYF.

The chain is built from TRBV27 and TRBJ1-5; D is perhaps TRBD1 (5 bases). Germline CDR1 reads MNHEY; CDR2 reads SMNVEV (reference sequence). This CDR3 has 13 amino acids. Trimming took off 3 bases at V and 7 bases at J, with 10 bases between the two ends. The CDR3 sequence is CASSFRVEQPQHF. In DNA, the CDR3 is TGTGCCAGCAGTTTCAGGGTCGAACAGCCCCAGCATTTT.

The chain is built from TRBV28 and TRBJ2-7; D gene unclear. This CDR3 has 12 amino acids. The germline CDR1 and CDR2 sequences are MDHEN and SYDVKM. V shed 6 bases and J shed 4 bases, with 10 bases lying between them. CDR3 in amino acids: CASSSPLYEQYF. As DNA, the CDR3 is TGTGCCAGCAGCTCACCCTTATACGAGCAGTACTTC.

V gene TRBV5-6 combines with J gene TRBJ2-7, with 8 bases lining up with TRBD1. V lost 3 bases to trimming and J lost 0 bases; unmatched junction nucleotides: 2. CDR3 length: 14 amino acids. Germline-derived CDR1 and CDR2 are SGHDT and YYEEEE. CDR3 residues: CASSSGTGSYEQYF. The CDR3 bases are TGTGCCAGCAGCTCCGGGACAGGCTCCTACGAGCAGTACTTC.

The genes are TRBV6-6 and TRBJ1-1; D unclear. The germline gives CDR1 MNHNY, CDR2 SVGAGI (reference sequence). Trimming stripped 6 bases from V and 5 bases from J, with 13 bases between. This CDR3 has 13 residues. CDR3 amino acids: CASSLSGGTEAFF. DNA for the CDR3: TGTGCCAGCAGCCTAAGCGGAGGGACTGAAGCTTTCTTT.

The CDR3 loop is CASSKTGVGEYEQYF. The CDR3 DNA reads as TGTGCCAGCAGTAAAACAGGGGTGGGCGAGTACGAGCAGTACTTC. The chain links TRBV7-9 to TRBJ2-7; 7 bases fit TRBD1. This CDR3 has 15 residues. The germline CDR1 and CDR2 sequences are SEHNR and FQNEAQ (reference sequence). Trimming at V came to 6 bases and at J to 4 bases, leaving 12 bases not matched to a gene.

The chain has TRBV4-1 and TRBJ1-2; D unresolved. The germline V gene has CDR1 MGHRA and CDR2 YSYEKL. The length of the CDR3 is 15 residues. Between the trimmed V and J ends, which lost 0 bases and 2 bases, there was a span of 10 bases. CDR3 coding DNA: TGCGCCAGCAGCCAAGATCCCGGGTCCAACTATGGCTACACCTTC. Translated: CASSQDPGSNYGYTF.

The V call is TRBV11-2, the J call TRBJ2-7; D might be TRBD1 (6 bases). The CDR3 contains 16 residues. Trimming took off 5 bases at V and 0 bases at J, with 17 bases between the two ends. Germline V lookup: CDR1 SGHAT, CDR2 FQNNGV. For the CDR3, the DNA is TGTGCCAGCAGCCCGCGGTGGACAGAGAGCTCCTACGAGCAGTACTTC. The encoded protein is CASSPRWTESSYEQYF.

The gene calls are TRBV9 and TRBJ2-6, with 9 bases that match TRBD1. The V gene end was trimmed by 0 bases and the J gene end by 0 bases; junction bases not matched to a gene: 1. The CDR3 is made up of 17 amino acids. The germline V gene encodes CDR1 SGDLS and CDR2 YYNGEE. The CDR3 reads CASSVDRGRSGANVLTF. The CDR3 bases are TGTGCCAGCAGCGTAGACAGGGGGCGCTCTGGGGCCAACGTCCTGACTTTC.

The CDR3 sequence: CASSSPGPGEAGELFF. CDR3 in DNA: TGTGCCAGCAGCTCCCCGGGGCCAGGGGAGGCCGGGGAGCTGTTTTTT. This chain joins TRBV7-9 and TRBJ2-2; D may be TRBD1 or TRBD2 (6 bases each). Trimming took off 4 bases at V and 6 bases at J, with 18 bases between the two ends. Germline V gives CDR1 SEHNR, CDR2 FQNEAQ (reference sequence). The CDR3 is 16 residues long. Combining the CDR3 with reference TRBV7-9 and TRBJ2-2 gives the whole variable domain DTGVSQNPRHKITKRGQNVTFRCDPISEHNRLYWYRQTLGQGPEFLTYFQNEAQLEKSRLLSDRFSAERPKGSFSTLEIQRTEQGDSAMYLCASSSPGPGEAGELFFGEGSRLTVL.

The chain uses TRBV27 and TRBJ2-1; D gene ambiguous. Germline V lookup: CDR1 MNHEY, CDR2 SMNVEV (reference sequence). V was trimmed by 2 bases and J by 0 bases, leaving 8 bases between them. This CDR3 contains 15 residues. CDR3 protein: CASSLGVSSYNEQFF. As DNA, the CDR3 is TGTGCCAGCAGTTTAGGGGTTAGCTCCTACAATGAGCAGTTCTTC.

The chain employs TRBV6-1 and TRBJ2-7, with 7 bases aligning to TRBD1. Per the germline V gene, CDR1 is MNHNS and CDR2 is SASEGT. Unmatched junction bases numbered 7, after V lost 3 bases and J lost 5 bases. The CDR3 totals 14 residues. Here the CDR3 DNA reads TGTGCCAGCAGTGACTCGACAGGGCGAGACGAGCAGTACTTC. Translating it yields CASSDSTGRDEQYF.

The rearrangement uses TRBV28 and TRBJ2-3; no definite D call. V lost 7 bases, J lost 0 bases, and 14 bases lay in between. This CDR3 has 15 amino acids. Germline lookup yields CDR1 MDHEN and CDR2 SYDVKM. This CDR3 is CASTPQTDSTDTQYF. CDR3 DNA sequence: TGTGCCAGCACCCCCCAGACCGATAGCACAGATACGCAGTATTTT.

This CDR3 is CASSLGSDAQPQHF. The CDR3 bases are TGTGCCAGCAGCTTAGGGAGTGATGCTCAGCCCCAGCATTTT. The chain joins TRBV11-2 to TRBJ1-5; D remains unclear. The ends were cut back, 1 base at V and 6 bases at J, with 10 bases in the middle. CDR3 length equals 14 residues. Germline CDR1 reads SGHAT; CDR2 reads FQNNGV.

The chain combines TRBV10-3 with TRBJ2-3; 8 bases fit TRBD1. Losses at the gene ends were 5 bases for V and 0 bases for J; bases not matched to a gene: 1. Germline V CDR1 and CDR2: ENHRY, SYGVKD. This CDR3 comprises 14 residues. The CDR3 protein is CAISWTGSTDTQYF. The CDR3 nucleotides read TGTGCCATCAGTTGGACAGGGAGCACAGATACGCAGTATTTT.

The sample holds one count of this clone. V and J are TRBV7-9 and TRBJ1-1; D may be TRBD1 (5 bases). The length of the CDR3 is 17 residues. CDR1 and CDR2 from the germline V gene are SEHNR and FQNEAQ (reference sequence). V lost 6 bases to trimming and J lost 1 base, with 21 bases between them. This CDR3 reads CASRAPGPTSSNTEAFF. For the CDR3, the DNA is TGTGCCAGCAGGGCTCCAGGGCCTACCTCTTCGAACACTGAAGCTTTCTTT.

This rearrangement joins TRBV30 to TRBJ1-1; D uncertain. The length of the CDR3 is 14 residues. Germline V gene sequence: CDR1 GTSNPN, CDR2 SVGIG (reference sequence). V was clipped by 0 bases and J by 1 base, with 9 bases between them. The CDR3 loop reads CAWSVTLQNTEAFF. The CDR3 DNA reads as TGTGCCTGGAGTGTAACCTTACAGAACACTGAAGCTTTCTTT.

The rearrangement joins TRBV25-1 to TRBJ1-2, with D uncertain. Trimming shortened V by 3 bases and J by 4 bases, and 6 bases separated the two germline ends. CDR1 is MGHDK and CDR2 is SYGVNS in the germline V gene. There are 12 residues in the CDR3. In DNA form, the CDR3 reads TGTGCCAGCAGTGATGAGGGCTATGGCTACACCTTC. Protein product: CASSDEGYGYTF.

The chain uses TRBV7-8 and TRBJ2-2, with D possibly being TRBD1 (6 bases). Germline CDR1 is SGHVS and CDR2 is FQNEAQ. With 0 bases removed from V and 2 bases from J, the gap between germline ends came to 19 bases. CDR3 size: 19 residues. The CDR3 coding sequence is TGTGCCAGCAGCTTAGCGCGATACTGGGTGGGGGCCAACACCGGGGAGCTGTTTTTT. Amino acids: CASSLARYWVGANTGELFF.

V usage is TRBV6-6 and J usage is TRBJ1-2, with D perhaps TRBD1 (5 bases). The V end was cut by 2 bases, the J end by 3 bases, with 10 bases between. The germline gives CDR1 MNHNY, CDR2 SVGAGI (reference sequence). The CDR3 sequence is 14 residues long. CDR3 protein: CASSYGGGDYGYTF. The DNA of the CDR3 is TGTGCCAGCAGTTACGGGGGAGGGGACTATGGCTACACCTTC.